What follows is one TCR beta chain and its context. It was with 60 Vbeta and 13 Jbeta primers that the PCR ran. Measured with immunoSEQ multiplex PCR; TCRdb has only the in-frame clones, and not every one. The sample contains 110,000 to 150,000 clones, about 72% of which appear only once. These data are taken from a study of cytomegalovirus exposure and HLA in healthy donors. Germline V CDR1 and CDR2: MGHRA, YSYEKL. The CDR3 is 17 residues long. V was trimmed by 3 bases and J by 4 bases, leaving 20 bases between them. This TCR came from a man in his fifties or sixties in good health and CMV-seronegative. Sequencing was done on a sample of PBMCs. The chain recombines TRBV4-1 with TRBJ2-3; possibly TRBD2 for D (7 bases). The CDR3 bases are TGCGCCAGCAGCCACACCAAGGGGGGGAGGGCCTCAGATACGCAGTATTTT. This sequence encodes CASSHTKGGRASDTQYF.